This entry describes one T cell receptor (beta chain). PBMCs were not maintained or expanded in culture before analysis. This entry is derived from a study of neoadjuvant anti-PD-1 for oral cavity cancer. V lost 3 bases to trimming and J lost 5 bases, with 7 bases between them. Germline V gene sequence: CDR1 SQVTM, CDR2 ANQGSEA. The CDR3 runs 11 residues. Blood libraries mostly used approximately 0.5 ug genomic DNA, six replicates each. Clones were read by immunoSEQ multiplex PCR, and TCRdb kept only the in-frame ones, dropping some. This sample has fewer than 20,000 clones, with 65% to 85% found just once.

This TCR was recovered from a person aged 35-80 years with oral cavity squamous cell carcinoma. The chain has TRBV29-1 and TRBJ2-5, with D unclear. Sequenced here: PBMCs, sampled before nivolumab (anti-PD-1) treatment. The CDR3 bases are TGCAGCGTTGAGAAAGGGGAGACCCAGTACTTC. This encodes CSVEKGETQYF. Looking up the rest from reference TRBV29-1 and TRBJ2-5 gives the full variable domain: SAVISQKPSRDICQRGTSLTIQCQVDSQVTMMFWYRQQPGQSLTLIATANQGSEATYESGFVIDKFPISRPNLTFSTLTVSNMSPEDSSIYLCSVEKGETQYFGPGTRLLVL.